This T cell receptor (beta chain) was sequenced during a study of cytomegalovirus exposure and HLA in healthy donors. The CDR3 sequence is 16 residues long. V was pared by 9 bases and J by 5 bases, with 14 bases of the junction left unmatched. Germline V lookup: CDR1 MDHEN, CDR2 SYDVKM. This clone was recorded a few times. In the PCR, 60 Vbeta and 13 Jbeta primers were used. How the authors handled the data: The count from a later analysis was some 81 million unique TCR beta chains, some 10 million of them shared. The table came from immunoSEQ multiplex PCR; TCRdb's copy has only in-frame clones and leaves some out. The V and J calls and clone size were taken over from that table, and D and trimming were inferred from the DNA. This table has more than 110,000 clones, around a tenth appearing once.

V is TRBV28 and J is TRBJ2-5; 11 bases match TRBD2. Sequencing was done on a sample of PBMCs. The receptor's source is a man between 50 and 59 years old in good health and CMV-seronegative. CDR3 loop: CASQASLAGAAETQYF. As DNA, the CDR3 is TGTGCCAGTCAGGCCTCACTAGCGGGAGCCGCGGAGACCCAGTACTTC. The full variable domain, in which reference TRBV28 and TRBJ2-5 provide the parts outside the CDR3, is DVKVTQSSRYLVKRTGEKVFLECVQDMDHENMFWYRQDPGLGLRLIYFSYDVKMKEKGDIPEGYSVSREKKERFSLILESASTNQTSMYLCASQASLAGAAETQYFGPGTRLLVL.